This entry lists 3 T cell receptor beta chains sequenced from one sample in a study of cytomegalovirus exposure and HLA in healthy donors. The PCR employed 60 Vbeta primers together with 13 Jbeta primers. Repertoires were generated with immunoSEQ multiplex PCR, while TCRdb's copy carries only in-frame clones and drops some. Of 19,000 or so clones in the sample, 65% to 75% were seen once. Material: PBMCs. The source is a man younger than 35 in good health and CMV-seronegative.

In regard to this clone: The sample carries other DNA sequences with the same CDR3. This rearrangement joins TRBV30 to TRBJ1-1; D is possibly TRBD1 (5 bases). The CDR3 spans 11 residues. V was cut by 2 bases and J by 7 bases, with 8 bases left in between. Looked up from germline, CDR1 is GTSNPN and CDR2 is SVGIG (reference sequence). The CDR3 spells CAWSPGGEAFF. The CDR3, as DNA: TGTGCCTGGAGTCCGGGGGGTGAAGCTTTCTTT.

The chain uses TRBV29-1 and TRBJ2-1; tentative D call: TRBD2 (5 bases). In germline, CDR1 is SQVTM, CDR2 ANQGSEA. This CDR3 contains 15 residues. V shed 4 bases and J shed 0 bases, with 13 bases lying between them. CDR3 in amino acids: CSVGGPSRSYNEQFF. CDR3 coding DNA: TGCAGCGTTGGTGGGCCTAGCCGCTCCTACAATGAGCAGTTCTTC.

The V call is TRBV30, the J call TRBJ1-1; 7 positions match TRBD1. This CDR3 has 12 residues. Germline assignment: CDR1 GTSNPN and CDR2 SVGIG (reference sequence). The V and J ends lost 2 bases and 9 bases, in that order; junction bases with no gene match: 6. The CDR3 reads CAWSLTGWQAFF. For the CDR3, the DNA is TGTGCCTGGAGTCTGACAGGGTGGCAAGCTTTCTTT.